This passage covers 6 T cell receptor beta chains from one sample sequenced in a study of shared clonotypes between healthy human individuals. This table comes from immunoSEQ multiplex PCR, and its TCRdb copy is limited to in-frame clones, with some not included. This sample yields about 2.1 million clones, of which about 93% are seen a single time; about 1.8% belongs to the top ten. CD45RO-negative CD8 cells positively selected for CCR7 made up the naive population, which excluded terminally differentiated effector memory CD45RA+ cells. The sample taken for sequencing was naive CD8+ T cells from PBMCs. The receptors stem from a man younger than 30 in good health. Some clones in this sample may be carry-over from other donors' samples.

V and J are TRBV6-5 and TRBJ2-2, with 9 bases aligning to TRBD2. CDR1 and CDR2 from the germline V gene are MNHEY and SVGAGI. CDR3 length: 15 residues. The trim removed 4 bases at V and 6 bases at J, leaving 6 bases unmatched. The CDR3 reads CASSWAGGVAGELFF. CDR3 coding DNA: TGTGCCAGCAGTTGGGCGGGAGGGGTCGCCGGGGAGCTGTTTTTT.

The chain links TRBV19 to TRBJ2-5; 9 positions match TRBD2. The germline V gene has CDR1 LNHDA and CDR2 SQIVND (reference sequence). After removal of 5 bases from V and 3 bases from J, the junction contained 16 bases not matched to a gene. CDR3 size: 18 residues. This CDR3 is CASSPWVYSGRMEETQYF. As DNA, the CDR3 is TGTGCCAGTAGTCCGTGGGTTTACAGCGGGAGGATGGAAGAGACCCAGTACTTC.

The CDR3 protein is CASSESGRGTWETQYF. The DNA of the CDR3 is TGTGCCAGCAGTGAAAGTGGGCGGGGTACTTGGGAGACCCAGTACTTC. The chain combines TRBV6-1 with TRBJ2-5; D is perhaps TRBD2 (6 bases). Germline assignment: CDR1 MNHNS and CDR2 SASEGT. CDR3 length: 16 amino acids. Trimming shortened V by 2 bases and J by 5 bases, and 18 bases separated the two germline ends.

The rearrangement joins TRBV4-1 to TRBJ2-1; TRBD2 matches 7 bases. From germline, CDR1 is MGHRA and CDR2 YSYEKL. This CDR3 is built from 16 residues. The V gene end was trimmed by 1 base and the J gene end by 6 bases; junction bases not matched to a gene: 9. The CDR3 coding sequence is TGCGCCAGCAGCCAAGTAGGCGGGAGTTTCCCCAATGAGCAGTTCTTC. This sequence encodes CASSQVGGSFPNEQFF.

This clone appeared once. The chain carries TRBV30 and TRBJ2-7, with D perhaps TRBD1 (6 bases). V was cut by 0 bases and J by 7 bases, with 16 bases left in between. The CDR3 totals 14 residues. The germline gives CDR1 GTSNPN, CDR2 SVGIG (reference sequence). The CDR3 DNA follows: TGTGCCTGGAGTGTAGGTAGGCCGCAGGGGGAGCAGTACTTC. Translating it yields CAWSVGRPQGEQYF.

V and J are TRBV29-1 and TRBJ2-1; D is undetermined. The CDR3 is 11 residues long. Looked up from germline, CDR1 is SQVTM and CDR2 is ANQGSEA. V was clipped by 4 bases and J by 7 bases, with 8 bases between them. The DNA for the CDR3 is TGCAGCGTTGTGAGTTGGAATGAGCAGTTCTTC. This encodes CSVVSWNEQFF.